One and the same sample provided the 20 T cell receptor beta chains below, sequenced in a study of regulatory and conventional T cells in RAG deficiency. Genomic DNA came from blood conventional CD4+ T cells gated CD25-low CD127-high. The data were produced by immunoSEQ multiplex PCR, yet TCRdb's version contains in-frame clones alone and is incomplete. The table lists 30,000 to 40,000 clones, roughly three quarters of them singletons. This sample was also put to use in a study of regulatory T cells. In that study: Primers: 52 TRBV forward and 13 TRBJ reverse.

The sequenced sample consisted of CD4+ effector T cells sorted from blood. These receptor sequences come from a human donor in good health.

The gene calls are TRBV6-5 and TRBJ1-2; TRBD1 matches 7 bases. V trimming: 5 bases; J trimming: 5 bases; junction bases outside the gene matches: 8. Per germline, CDR1 MNHEY and CDR2 SVGAGI. The CDR3 runs 14 residues. DNA for the CDR3: TGTGCCAGCAGTCCCGGGACAGCCGTATATGGCTACACCTTC. Protein sequence: CASSPGTAVYGYTF.

This chain connects TRBV6-6 to TRBJ1-4; D is uncertain. This CDR3 comprises 12 residues. V was shortened by 0 bases and J by 8 bases, with 4 bases between the two germline ends. CDR1 and CDR2 from the germline V gene are MNHNY and SVGAGI (reference sequence). CDR3 nucleotide sequence: TGTGCCAGCAGTTACTCGGCAGAAAAACTGTTTTTT. Encoded protein: CASSYSAEKLFF.

The table lists this clone with a few counts. The chain uses TRBV6-5 and TRBJ2-7; possibly TRBD1 for D (5 bases). CDR3 size: 15 residues. Germline lookup yields CDR1 MNHEY and CDR2 SVGAGI. Trimming removed 4 bases from V and 3 bases from J, with 16 bases in between. In DNA form, the CDR3 reads TGTGCCAGCAGTTCCCCCGGCAGGGCACACTACGAGCAGTACTTC. Its translation: CASSSPGRAHYEQYF.

This clone was counted only a few times. The chain is built from TRBV2 and TRBJ2-7; D possibly matches TRBD1 or TRBD2 (6 bases each). V lost 3 bases, J lost 3 bases, and 15 bases lay in between. The CDR3 consists of 15 residues. Germline V lookup: CDR1 SNHLY, CDR2 FYNNEI. The chain's CDR3 is CASSDLGGSSYEQYF. Written as DNA, the CDR3 is TGTGCCAGCAGTGATTTGGGGGGCTCCAGCTACGAGCAGTACTTC.

The gene calls are TRBV11-2 and TRBJ2-4, with D tentatively TRBD1 or TRBD2 (5 bases each). Germline CDR1 SGHAT, CDR2 FQNNGV. CDR3 length equals 17 residues. Trimming left V 3 bases short and J 0 bases short, with 15 bases between. The CDR3 DNA reads as TGTGCCAGCAGCTTGGGGACGGTGGATTTAGCCAAAAACATTCAGTACTTC. Translating it yields CASSLGTVDLAKNIQYF.

V is TRBV10-3 and J is TRBJ2-1; 10 nucleotides align to TRBD1. Trimming cost V 6 bases and J 0 bases; bases outside gene matches: 5. The CDR3 runs to 16 residues. CDR1 and CDR2 (germline): ENHRY, SYGVKD. This CDR3 reads CAIRGDRGSSYNEQFF. CDR3 bases: TGTGCCATCAGGGGGGACAGGGGCAGCTCCTACAATGAGCAGTTCTTC.

The CDR3 DNA follows: TGTGCCAGCAGCGTAGACCGAGGGGGGGCAGAGACCCAGTACTTC. Its translation is CASSVDRGGAETQYF. The chain combines TRBV9 with TRBJ2-5; D perhaps matches TRBD2 (7 bases). Germline V gives CDR1 SGDLS, CDR2 YYNGEE. The CDR3 is made up of 15 amino acids. V was shortened by 0 bases and J by 4 bases, with 13 bases between the two germline ends.

V is TRBV2 and J is TRBJ2-1; 7 bases match TRBD2. Per germline, CDR1 SNHLY and CDR2 FYNNEI. The CDR3 runs 13 residues. V gave up 3 bases and J gave up 10 bases; unmatched junction bases: 6. The CDR3 DNA is TGTGCCAGCAGTGAGGAGGGGCGGGGGGAGCAGTTCTTC. It codes for CASSEEGRGEQFF.

The V call is TRBV5-1, the J call TRBJ2-7; 8 bases are shared with TRBD1. Per the germline V gene, CDR1 is SGHRS and CDR2 is YFSETQ. With 4 bases clipped from V and 1 base from J, the junction kept 16 bases outside the gene matches. This CDR3 region has 18 residues. Here the CDR3 DNA reads TGCGCCAGCAGCAACCGTGGGCAGGGGGCATTCGGGTCCTACGAGCAGTACTTC. It codes for CASSNRGQGAFGSYEQYF. Full variable domain (outside the CDR3, taken from reference TRBV5-1 and TRBJ2-7): KAGVTQTPRYLIKTRGQQVTLSCSPISGHRSVSWYQQTPGQGLQFLFEYFSETQRNKGNFPGRFSGRQFSNSRSEMNVSTLELGDSALYLCASSNRGQGAFGSYEQYFGPGTRLTVT.

The chain couples TRBV27 to TRBJ1-1; 10 nucleotides line up with TRBD1. The germline gives CDR1 MNHEY, CDR2 SMNVEV (reference sequence). V lost 0 bases, J lost 5 bases, and 6 bases stayed unmatched. The CDR3 is made up of 16 amino acids. DNA for the CDR3: TGTGCCAGCAGTTTATCCAGGACAGGGGGGAAGACTGAAGCTTTCTTT. It specifies CASSLSRTGGKTEAFF.

The chain is built from TRBV5-4 and TRBJ2-1; unclear D gene. This CDR3 comprises 16 residues. Germline lookup yields CDR1 SGHNT and CDR2 YYREEE (reference sequence). Trimming stripped 4 bases from V and 9 bases from J, with 23 bases between. This CDR3 reads CASSLGGKPKHSEQFF. The DNA for the CDR3 is TGTGCCAGCAGCCTGGGCGGCAAGCCAAAACACAGTGAGCAGTTCTTC. Together with reference TRBV5-4 and TRBJ2-1, the CDR3 gives the full variable domain: ETGVTQSPTHLIKTRGQQVTLRCSSQSGHNTVSWYQQALGQGPQFIFQYYREEENGRGNFPPRFSGLQFPNYSSELNVNALELDDSALYLCASSLGGKPKHSEQFFGPGTRLTVL.

The V gene is TRBV28, the J gene TRBJ2-7; D not certain. V dropped 1 base and J dropped 4 bases, with 5 bases sitting between them. Germline CDR1 MDHEN, CDR2 SYDVKM. This CDR3 contains 12 residues. The CDR3 protein is CASSLSLYEQYF. In DNA, the CDR3 is TGTGCCAGCAGTTTATCCCTTTACGAGCAGTACTTC. Full variable domain (missing parts from reference TRBV28 and TRBJ2-7): DVKVTQSSRYLVKRTGEKVFLECVQDMDHENMFWYRQDPGLGLRLIYFSYDVKMKEKGDIPEGYSVSREKKERFSLILESASTNQTSMYLCASSLSLYEQYFGPGTRLTVT.

The chain couples TRBV7-9 to TRBJ2-6; no clear D. The CDR3 is 18 amino acids. Germline CDR1 and CDR2: SEHNR and FQNEAQ (reference sequence). The V gene lost 4 bases and the J gene lost 0 bases, with 16 bases spanning the gap. CDR3 in DNA: TGTGCCAGCAGCTCTAGATCTCTTCGCAGCTCTGGGGCCAACGTCCTGACTTTC. Residues: CASSSRSLRSSGANVLTF.

V and J are TRBV25-1 and TRBJ1-3; D gene unclear. The CDR3 is made up of 14 amino acids. From germline, CDR1 is MGHDK and CDR2 SYGVNS. V was clipped by 5 bases and J by 0 bases, with 8 bases between them. In DNA form, the CDR3 reads TGTGCCAGCAGTCCTCAGAACTCTGGAAACACCATATATTTT. Encoded protein: CASSPQNSGNTIYF.

The V and J genes are TRBV18 and TRBJ2-1; TRBD2 aligns across 14 bases. This CDR3 contains 20 residues. With 3 bases clipped from V and 0 bases from J, the junction kept 10 bases outside the gene matches. From germline, CDR1 is KGHSH and CDR2 LQKENI. The CDR3 region has the DNA TGTGCCAGCTCACCCTACGCGACTAGCGGGGGGGCCCGCTCCTACAATGAGCAGTTCTTC. Its translation is CASSPYATSGGARSYNEQFF.

The V gene is TRBV7-9, the J gene TRBJ1-1; a possible D gene is TRBD1 (5 bases). Per the germline V gene, CDR1 is SEHNR and CDR2 is FQNEAQ (reference sequence). CDR3 length equals 17 residues. Trimming removed 0 bases at V and 3 bases at J, with 17 bases between. CDR3 coding DNA: TGTGCCAGCAGCTTAGCAGTGTTGGGCAGGGAGTACACTGAAGCTTTCTTT. Protein: CASSLAVLGREYTEAFF.

This clone was seen a single time. This sequence joins TRBV5-1 and TRBJ1-1; D is perhaps TRBD1 (6 bases). Trimming cost V 4 bases and J 1 base, with 8 bases left between them. The CDR3 has 13 amino acids. Germline CDR1 SGHRS, CDR2 YFSETQ. CDR3: CASSPGQNTEAFF. For the CDR3, the DNA is TGCGCCAGCAGCCCGGGACAGAACACTGAAGCTTTCTTT.

The genes are TRBV7-8 and TRBJ1-5; 8 bases match TRBD1. The CDR3 is 17 residues long. Germline V lookup: CDR1 SGHVS, CDR2 FQNEAQ. The V gene end was trimmed by 6 bases and the J gene end by 2 bases; junction bases not matched to a gene: 12. This chain's CDR3 is CASRRPGGTVGNQPQHF. The DNA for the CDR3 is TGTGCCAGCAGGCGACCAGGGGGCACGGTTGGCAATCAGCCCCAGCATTTT.

The rearrangement uses TRBV5-6 and TRBJ2-7; TRBD2 is a possible D gene (6 bases). V lost 2 bases and J 0 bases, leaving 18 bases between the germline ends. The V gene's germline CDR1 is SGHDT and CDR2 YYEEEE. There are 17 residues in the CDR3. The CDR3 loop reads CASSFWSRLGGSYEQYF. Written as DNA, the CDR3 is TGTGCCAGCAGCTTTTGGAGTCGGTTGGGGGGCTCCTACGAGCAGTACTTC.

This rearrangement joins TRBV11-3 to TRBJ2-2; the D gene could be TRBD1 or TRBD2 (6 bases each). This CDR3 is built from 15 residues. CDR1 is SGHNT and CDR2 is YENEEA in the germline V gene. Trimming pared 3 bases from V and 5 bases from J, leaving 13 bases between. CDR3 amino acids: CASSFGGGVTGELFF. For the CDR3, the DNA is TGTGCCAGCAGCTTCGGGGGCGGGGTAACCGGGGAGCTGTTTTTT.